This TCR beta chain originates from a study of T cells in Graves' hyperthyroidism and ophthalmopathy. This clonotype came up a few times. The source material, RNA transcripts, was used to amplify TCR beta CDR3 regions. HTBI primers were employed in a first-round RT-PCR of the TCR CDR3. Using its own MiXCR run on the multiplex PCR reads, TCRdb lists one record per CDR3 protein. The sample contains some 400,000 distinct CDR3 sequences, roughly 14% of which appear only once. Diagnoses rested on clinical symptoms, serum thyroxine and TRAb, thyroid ultrasound and orbital computed tomography. The CDR3 spans 16 residues. The germline V gene encodes CDR1 SEHNR and CDR2 FQNEAQ (reference sequence). V was pared by 4 bases and J by 1 base, with 16 bases between.

The TCR originated in a woman aged 60-75 years with Graves' hyperthyroidism. The rearrangement joins TRBV7-9 to TRBJ1-1; D is undetermined. Sequencing was done on a sample of blood. For the CDR3, the DNA is TGTGCCAGCAGCTATACCCCACTAACTGAGAACACTGAAGCTTTCTTT. Its translation is CASSYTPLTENTEAFF.